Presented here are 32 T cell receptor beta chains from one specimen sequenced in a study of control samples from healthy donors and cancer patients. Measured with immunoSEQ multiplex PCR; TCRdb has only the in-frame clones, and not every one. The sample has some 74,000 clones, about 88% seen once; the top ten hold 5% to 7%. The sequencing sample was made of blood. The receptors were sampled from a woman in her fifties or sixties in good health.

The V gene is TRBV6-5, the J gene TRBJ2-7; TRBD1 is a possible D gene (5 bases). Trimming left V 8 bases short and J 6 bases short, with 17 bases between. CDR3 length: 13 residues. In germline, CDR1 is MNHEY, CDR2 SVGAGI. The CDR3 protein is CASGADASGEQYF. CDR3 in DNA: TGTGCCAGCGGGGCAGACGCCTCCGGCGAGCAGTACTTC.

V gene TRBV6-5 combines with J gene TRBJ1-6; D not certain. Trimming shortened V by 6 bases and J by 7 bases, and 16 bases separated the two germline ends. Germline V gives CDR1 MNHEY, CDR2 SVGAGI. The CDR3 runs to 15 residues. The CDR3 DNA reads TGTGCCAGCAGGACACACTGGGCTATGAATTCACCCCTCCACTTT. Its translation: CASRTHWAMNSPLHF.

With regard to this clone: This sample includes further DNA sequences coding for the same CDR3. CDR3 DNA sequence: TGCGCCAGCAGCTTGGAAGGGAACTATGGCTACACCTTC. Translation: CASSLEGNYGYTF. V usage is TRBV5-1 and J usage is TRBJ1-2, with unresolved D. This CDR3 has 13 residues. In germline, CDR1 is SGHRS, CDR2 YFSETQ. The germline V and J ends were trimmed by 0 bases and 2 bases, with 5 bases remaining between them.

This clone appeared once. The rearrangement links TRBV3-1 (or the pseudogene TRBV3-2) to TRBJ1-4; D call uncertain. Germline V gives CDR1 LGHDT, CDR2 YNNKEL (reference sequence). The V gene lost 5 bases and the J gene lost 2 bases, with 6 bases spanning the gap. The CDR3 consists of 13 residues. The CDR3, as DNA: TGTGCCAGCAGCGAGGTTACTAATGAAAAACTGTTTTTT. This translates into CASSEVTNEKLFF.

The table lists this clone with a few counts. CDR3 bases: TGTGCCAGCAGTCTTCGGGTAGCGGGGGTCAATGAGCAGTTCTTC. Amino acid sequence: CASSLRVAGVNEQFF. V and J are TRBV6-5 and TRBJ2-1; 9 nucleotides match TRBD2. Looked up from germline, CDR1 is MNHEY and CDR2 is SVGAGI. The CDR3 has 15 amino acids. V shed 5 bases, J shed 6 bases, and the junction held 8 bases outside the gene matches.

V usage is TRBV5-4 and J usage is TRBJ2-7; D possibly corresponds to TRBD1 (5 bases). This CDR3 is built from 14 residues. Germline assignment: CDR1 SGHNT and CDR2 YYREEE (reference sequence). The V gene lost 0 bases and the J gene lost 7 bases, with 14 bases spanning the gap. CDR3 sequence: CASSLAKGVEEQYF. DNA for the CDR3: TGTGCCAGCAGCTTGGCCAAAGGGGTGGAAGAGCAGTACTTC.

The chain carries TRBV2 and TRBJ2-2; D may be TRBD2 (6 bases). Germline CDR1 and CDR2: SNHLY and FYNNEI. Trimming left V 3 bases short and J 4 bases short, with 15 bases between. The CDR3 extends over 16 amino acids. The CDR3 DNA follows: TGTGCCAGCAGTGAGAATGGAGGGAGTCTCACCGGGGAGCTGTTTTTT. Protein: CASSENGGSLTGELFF.

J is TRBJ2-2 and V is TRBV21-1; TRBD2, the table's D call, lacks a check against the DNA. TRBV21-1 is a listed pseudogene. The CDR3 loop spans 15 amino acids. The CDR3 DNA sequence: TGTGCCAGCAGCAAAGCTGGAGAAGAAACCGGGGAGCTGTTTTTT. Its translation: CASSKAGEETGELFF.

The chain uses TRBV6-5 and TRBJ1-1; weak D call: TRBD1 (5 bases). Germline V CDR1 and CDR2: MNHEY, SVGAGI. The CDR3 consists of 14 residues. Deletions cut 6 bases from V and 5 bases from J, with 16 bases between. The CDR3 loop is CASSEQGRGTEAFF. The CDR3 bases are TGTGCCAGCAGCGAGCAGGGCAGAGGGACTGAAGCTTTCTTT.

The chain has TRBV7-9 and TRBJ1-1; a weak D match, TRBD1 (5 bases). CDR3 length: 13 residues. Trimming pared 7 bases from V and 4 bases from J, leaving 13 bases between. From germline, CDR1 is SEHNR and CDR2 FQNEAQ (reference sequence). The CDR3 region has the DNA TGTGCCAGCAACCAGGGATCGAGCACTGAAGCTTTCTTT. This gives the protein CASNQGSSTEAFF.

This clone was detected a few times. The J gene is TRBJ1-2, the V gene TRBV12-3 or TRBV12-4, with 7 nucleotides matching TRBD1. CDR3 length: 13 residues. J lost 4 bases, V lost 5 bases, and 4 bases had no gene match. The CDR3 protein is CASSRQGTYGYTF. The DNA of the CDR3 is TGTGCCAGCAGTCGACAGGGTACCTATGGCTACACCTTC.

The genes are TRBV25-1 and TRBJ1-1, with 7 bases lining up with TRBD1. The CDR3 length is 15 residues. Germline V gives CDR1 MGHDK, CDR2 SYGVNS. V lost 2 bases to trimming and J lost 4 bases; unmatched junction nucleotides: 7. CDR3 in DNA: TGTGCCAGCAGTGAAATAAGGGGGCTGGCCACTGAAGCTTTCTTT. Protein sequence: CASSEIRGLATEAFF.

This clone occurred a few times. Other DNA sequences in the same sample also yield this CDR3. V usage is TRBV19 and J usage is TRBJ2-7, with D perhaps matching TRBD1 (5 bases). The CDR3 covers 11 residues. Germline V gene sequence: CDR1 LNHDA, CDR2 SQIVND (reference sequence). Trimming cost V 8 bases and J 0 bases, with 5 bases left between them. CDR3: CASQGSYEQYF. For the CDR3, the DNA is TGTGCCAGTCAGGGCTCCTACGAGCAGTACTTC.

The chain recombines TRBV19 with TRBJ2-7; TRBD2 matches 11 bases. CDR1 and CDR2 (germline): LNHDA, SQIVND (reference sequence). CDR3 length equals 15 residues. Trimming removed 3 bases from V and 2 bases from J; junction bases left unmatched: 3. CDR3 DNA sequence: TGTGCCAGTAGTATTCTAGCGGGGGGAACCTACGAGCAGTACTTC. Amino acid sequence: CASSILAGGTYEQYF.

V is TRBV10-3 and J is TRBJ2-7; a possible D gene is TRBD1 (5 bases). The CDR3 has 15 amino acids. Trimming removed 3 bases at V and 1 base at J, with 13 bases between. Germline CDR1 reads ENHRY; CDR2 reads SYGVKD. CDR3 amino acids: CAISDRERNSYEQYF. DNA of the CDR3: TGTGCCATCAGTGACAGGGAAAGAAATTCCTACGAGCAGTACTTC.

In DNA, the CDR3 is TGTGCCAGCAGCCCTATCTTACGGGGGGGGTCTTACAATGAGCAGTTCTTC. This gives the protein CASSPILRGGSYNEQFF. V gene TRBV7-9 combines with J gene TRBJ2-1, with 8 bases aligning to TRBD2. Germline CDR1 reads SEHNR; CDR2 reads FQNEAQ (reference sequence). This CDR3 has 17 amino acids. Trimming removed 5 bases from V and 4 bases from J; junction bases left unmatched: 13.

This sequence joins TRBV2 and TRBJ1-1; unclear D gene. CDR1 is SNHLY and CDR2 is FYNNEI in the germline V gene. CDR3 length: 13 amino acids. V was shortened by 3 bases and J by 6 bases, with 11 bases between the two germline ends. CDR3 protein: CASSEASLSEAFF. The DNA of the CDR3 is TGTGCCAGCAGTGAGGCCTCGTTGTCTGAAGCTTTCTTT.

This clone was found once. The DNA of the CDR3 is TGTGCCACAAAAGCCGGGACAGGGGTTTCCTATGGCTACACCTTC. Its translation is CATKAGTGVSYGYTF. The chain couples TRBV21-1 to TRBJ1-2; the tabulated D call, TRBD1, remains unverified against the DNA. TRBV21-1 is listed as a pseudogene. The CDR3 sequence is 15 residues long.

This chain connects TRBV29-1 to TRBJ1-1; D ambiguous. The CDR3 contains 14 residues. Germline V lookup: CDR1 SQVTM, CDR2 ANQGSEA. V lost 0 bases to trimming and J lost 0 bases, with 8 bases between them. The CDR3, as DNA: TGCAGCGTTGAAGAAAGGGTGATGAACACTGAAGCTTTCTTT. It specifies CSVEERVMNTEAFF.

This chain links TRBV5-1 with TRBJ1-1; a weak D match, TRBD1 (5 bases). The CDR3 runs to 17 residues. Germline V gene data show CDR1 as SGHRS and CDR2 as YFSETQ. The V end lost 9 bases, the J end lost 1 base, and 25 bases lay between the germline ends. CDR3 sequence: CATKPQGGLLTNTEAFF. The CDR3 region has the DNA TGCGCCACCAAACCCCAGGGTGGCTTGTTGACGAACACTGAAGCTTTCTTT.

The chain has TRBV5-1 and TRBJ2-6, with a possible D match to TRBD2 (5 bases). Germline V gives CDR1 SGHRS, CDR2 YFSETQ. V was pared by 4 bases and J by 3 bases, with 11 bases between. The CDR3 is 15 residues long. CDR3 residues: CASSPTAGGANVLTF. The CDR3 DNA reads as TGCGCCAGCAGCCCTACGGCGGGTGGGGCCAACGTCCTGACTTTC.

For the CDR3, the DNA is TGTGCCAGCAGTTTGGGACAGGGGTATTCCGATGGCTACACCTTC. It specifies CASSLGQGYSDGYTF. V usage is TRBV6-5 and J usage is TRBJ1-2; TRBD1 matches 10 bases. Germline CDR1 reads MNHEY; CDR2 reads SVGAGI. J was trimmed by 6 bases and V by 4 bases; bases with no gene match: 8. The CDR3 sequence is 15 residues long.

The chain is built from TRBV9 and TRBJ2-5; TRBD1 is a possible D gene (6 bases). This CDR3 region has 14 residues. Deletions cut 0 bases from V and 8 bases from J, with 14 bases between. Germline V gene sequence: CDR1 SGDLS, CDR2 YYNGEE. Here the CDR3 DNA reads TGTGCCAGCAGCGTAGAGGTGGACAGCCCCACCCAGTACTTC. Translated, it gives CASSVEVDSPTQYF.

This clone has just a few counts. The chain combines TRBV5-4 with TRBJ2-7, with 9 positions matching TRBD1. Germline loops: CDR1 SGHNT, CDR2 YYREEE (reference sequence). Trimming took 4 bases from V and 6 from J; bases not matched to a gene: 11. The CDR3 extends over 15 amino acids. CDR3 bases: TGTGCCAGCAGCCCGACCGGGACAGGGAGATCCGAGCAGTACTTC. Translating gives CASSPTGTGRSEQYF.

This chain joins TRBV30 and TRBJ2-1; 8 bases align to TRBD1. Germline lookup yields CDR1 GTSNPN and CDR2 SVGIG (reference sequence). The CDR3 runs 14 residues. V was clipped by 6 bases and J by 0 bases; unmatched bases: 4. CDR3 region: CACNRGSSYNEQFF. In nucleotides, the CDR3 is TGTGCCTGTAACAGGGGGAGCTCCTACAATGAGCAGTTCTTC.

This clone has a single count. The CDR3 sequence is CASSISPFTDTQYF. In nucleotides, the CDR3 is TGTGCCAGTAGTATTAGTCCCTTCACAGATACGCAGTATTTT. The V gene is TRBV19, the J gene TRBJ2-3; D ambiguous. The CDR3 is 14 amino acids. V dropped 3 bases and J dropped 2 bases, with 9 bases sitting between them. Germline V gene data show CDR1 as LNHDA and CDR2 as SQIVND (reference sequence). The full variable domain, in which reference TRBV19 and TRBJ2-3 provide the parts outside the CDR3, is DGGITQSPKYLFRKEGQNVTLSCEQNLNHDAMYWYRQDPGQGLRLIYYSQIVNDFQKGDIAEGYSVSREKKESFPLTVTSAQKNPTAFYLCASSISPFTDTQYFGPGTRLTVL.

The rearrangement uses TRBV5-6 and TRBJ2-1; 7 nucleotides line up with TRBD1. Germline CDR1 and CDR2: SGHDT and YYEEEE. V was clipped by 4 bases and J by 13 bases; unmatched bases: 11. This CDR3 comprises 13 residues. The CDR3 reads CASSVGQLVFQFF. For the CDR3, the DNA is TGTGCCAGCAGCGTGGGACAGTTGGTTTTTCAGTTCTTC.

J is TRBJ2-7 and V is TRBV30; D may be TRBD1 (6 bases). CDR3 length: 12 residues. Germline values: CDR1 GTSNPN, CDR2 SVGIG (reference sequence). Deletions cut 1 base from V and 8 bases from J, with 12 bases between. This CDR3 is CAWSATGYKQYF. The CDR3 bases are TGTGCCTGGAGTGCTACAGGGTACAAGCAGTACTTC.

CDR3 sequence: CASTPGQETYGYTF. DNA of the CDR3: TGTGCCAGTACTCCGGGACAGGAGACCTATGGCTACACCTTC. The genes are TRBV19 and TRBJ1-2, with 8 bases matching TRBD1. V shed 7 bases, J shed 4 bases, and the junction held 8 bases outside the gene matches. The CDR3 has 14 amino acids. The germline V gene encodes CDR1 LNHDA and CDR2 SQIVND (reference sequence).

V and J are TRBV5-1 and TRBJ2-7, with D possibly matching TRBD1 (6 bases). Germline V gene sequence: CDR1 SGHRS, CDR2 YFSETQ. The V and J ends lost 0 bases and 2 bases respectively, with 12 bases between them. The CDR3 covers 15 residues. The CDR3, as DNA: TGCGCCAGCAGCTTGGGATGGGGGCCTACCTACGAGCAGTACTTC. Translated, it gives CASSLGWGPTYEQYF.

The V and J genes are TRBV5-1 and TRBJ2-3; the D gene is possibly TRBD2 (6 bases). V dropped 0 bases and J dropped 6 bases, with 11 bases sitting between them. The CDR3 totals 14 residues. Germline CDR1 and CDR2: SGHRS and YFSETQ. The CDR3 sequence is CASSLANRGDTQYF. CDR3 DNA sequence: TGCGCCAGCAGCTTGGCAAACCGGGGGGATACGCAGTATTTT.

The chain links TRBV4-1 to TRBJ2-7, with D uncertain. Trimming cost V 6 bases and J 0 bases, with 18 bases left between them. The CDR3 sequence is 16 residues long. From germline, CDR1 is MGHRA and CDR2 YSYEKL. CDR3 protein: CASRLEFPGSSYEQYF. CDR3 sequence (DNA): TGCGCCAGCAGGCTAGAGTTTCCAGGAAGCTCCTACGAGCAGTACTTC.